The present TCR beta chain was sequenced within a study of regulatory T cells in long-lasting Graves disease. Regarding the study as a whole: Segments TRBV28, TRBJ1-2 and TRBJ2-5 showed preferential usage in persistent disease.

There are 14 residues in the CDR3. Trimming removed 5 bases from V and 4 bases from J, with 14 bases in between. Time point: persistent/refractory GD, antithyroid drugs over 5 years with positive TRAb. RNA isolated from PBMCs was used to make the TCR library. Criteria from the American Thyroid Association guidelines were applied to diagnose Graves' disease. At least ten counts were recorded for this clonotype. Its antigen remains unidentified. Investigators prepared the TCR beta libraries by applying iRepertoire HTBI primers and Arm-PCR of CDR3 regions. TCRdb reprocessed the multiplex PCR reads via MiXCR and lists one record per CDR3 protein. The sample contains over 250,000 distinct CDR3 sequences, 22% of which appear only once.

The TCR comes from a female donor with Graves disease. The chain combines TRBV12-3 or TRBV12-4 with TRBJ2-5, with D possibly TRBD2 on 6 matching bases. Sequences were derived from peripheral blood mononuclear cells (PBMCs), sampled when the disease was refractory, from a patient treated with antithyroid drugs. CDR3 region: CASSRSPGVETQYF. The CDR3 DNA follows: TGTGCCAGCAGTCGGTCACCGGGAGTAGAGACCCAGTACTTC.